This TCR beta chain was sequenced for a study of cytomegalovirus exposure and HLA in healthy donors. Overall study findings and caveats: A few chains linked to CMV were shown in vitro to be specific for CMV antigens. Most subjects had HLA-A and HLA-B alleles reportedly predicted accurately by TCR beta sequences.

Healthy people donating bone marrow made up the donors. Primers included in the PCR were 60 Vbeta and 13 Jbeta primers. How the authors handled the data: The authors later counted 70 million to 80 million unique TCR beta chains, some 10 million of them shared. The method was immunoSEQ multiplex PCR; TCRdb's version includes in-frame clones alone and lacks a portion of them. The DNA was the basis for D and trimming; V, J and clone size are from that table. There are approximately 150,000 clones in the sample; approximately 79% occur only once, and less than 3.5% lies in the top ten. On this clone itself: Its specificity is not known.

The sequence was collected from a woman aged 30 to 39 in good health and CMV-seronegative. Input material: PBMCs.

In DNA form, the CDR3 reads TGTGCCATCAGTGAAGGGACAGGGGGCGTCGGGGAGCTGTTTTTT. This codes for CAISEGTGGVGELFF. The genes are TRBV10-3 and TRBJ2-2; 12 bases are shared with TRBD1. J gave up 7 bases and V 3 bases, and 3 bases lay outside the gene matches. This CDR3 has 15 residues. Germline values: CDR1 ENHRY, CDR2 SYGVKD.